The sample holds one count of the clone carrying this T cell receptor (beta chain). The data were obtained in a study of shared clonotypes between healthy human individuals. Trimming took 6 bases from V and 5 from J; bases not matched to a gene: 9. Germline CDR1 MNHNS, CDR2 SASEGT. The CDR3 length is 15 residues. Profiled with immunoSEQ multiplex PCR; TCRdb holds only in-frame clones, not every one. The sample has about 1 million clones, around 74% seen once. The genes are TRBV6-1 and TRBJ1-4, with 7 bases identical to TRBD1. The origin of this receptor is a man aged 18 to 30 in good health. The sequenced material came from memory CD4+ T cells sorted from blood. The subset here: CD45RA-negative fraction. The CDR3 loop is CASRADRVQNEKLFF. CDR3 in DNA: TGTGCCAGCAGGGCTGACAGGGTTCAAAATGAAAAACTGTTTTTT.